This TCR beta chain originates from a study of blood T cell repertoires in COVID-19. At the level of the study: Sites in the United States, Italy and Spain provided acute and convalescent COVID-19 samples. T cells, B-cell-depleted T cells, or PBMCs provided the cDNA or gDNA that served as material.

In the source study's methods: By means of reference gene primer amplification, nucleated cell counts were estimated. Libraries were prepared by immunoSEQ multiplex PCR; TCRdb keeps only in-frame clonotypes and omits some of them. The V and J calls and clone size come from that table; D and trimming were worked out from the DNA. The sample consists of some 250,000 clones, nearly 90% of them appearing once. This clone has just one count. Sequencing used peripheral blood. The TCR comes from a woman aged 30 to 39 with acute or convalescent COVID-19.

As DNA, the CDR3 is TGTGCCCTCAGACTAGCTAACTATGGCTACACCTTC. Translating gives CALRLANYGYTF. This chain joins TRBV30 and TRBJ1-2; no clear D. Germline V gives CDR1 GTSNPN, CDR2 SVGIG (reference sequence). The CDR3 loop spans 12 amino acids. V was shortened by 8 bases and J by 0 bases, with 10 bases between the two germline ends.